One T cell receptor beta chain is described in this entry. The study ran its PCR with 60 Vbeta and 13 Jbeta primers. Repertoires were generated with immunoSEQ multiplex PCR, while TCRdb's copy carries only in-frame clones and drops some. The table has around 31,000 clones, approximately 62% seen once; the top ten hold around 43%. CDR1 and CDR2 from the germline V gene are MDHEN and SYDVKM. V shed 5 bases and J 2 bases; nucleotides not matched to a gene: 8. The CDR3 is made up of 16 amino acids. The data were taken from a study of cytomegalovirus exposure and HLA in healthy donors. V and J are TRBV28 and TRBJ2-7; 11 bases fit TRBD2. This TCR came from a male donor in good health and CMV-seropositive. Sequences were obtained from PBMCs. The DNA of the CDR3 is TGTGCCAGCAGTCCCCTTACTAGCGGGGGAGCCTACGAGCAGTACTTC. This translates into CASSPLTSGGAYEQYF.